Reported below is one T cell receptor (beta chain). Its specificity is unknown. This sample was taken from a study of shared clonotypes between healthy human individuals. Across the whole study: CD8 memory received one plate per donor, CD8 naive two, CD4 memory three and CD4 naive three.

General study findings and limits: The authors sampled blood alone, and tissue repertoires likely differ. The study found roughly 5% of naive CD4 clonotypes shared across several donors.

The test was conducted at deep level. Sequencing used immunoSEQ multiplex PCR; TCRdb keeps in-frame clones, though not all of them. Altogether 2 million or so clones are present, about 95% being singletons, with the ten largest covering about 1.1%. CD8 cells classed as naive were CD45RO-negative and positively selected for CCR7, excluding terminally differentiated effector memory CD45RA+ cells. V trimming: 4 bases; J trimming: 4 bases; junction bases outside the gene matches: 10. This CDR3 has 16 amino acids. Germline V lookup: CDR1 SGDLS, CDR2 YYNGEE. The V and J genes are TRBV9 and TRBJ2-2; 7 nucleotides match TRBD2. The sequenced sample was naive CD8+ T cells sorted from blood. This sequence originates from a man younger than 30 in good health. The CDR3 region is CASSPDGGRGTGELFF. DNA for the CDR3: TGTGCCAGCAGCCCTGACGGTGGGAGGGGCACCGGGGAGCTGTTTTTT.